These 20 T cell receptor beta chains were sequenced from one sample in a study of blood T cell repertoires in COVID-19. Sequenced by immunoSEQ multiplex PCR; TCRdb stores in-frame clones only, minus some. The sample includes around 300,000 clones, about 85% of them seen just once. Sequenced material: PBMCs or T cells enriched from blood (not recorded which). Receptor source: a woman aged 45 to 65 who had recovered from COVID-19.

The chain recombines TRBV29-1 with TRBJ1-1, with a possible D match to TRBD1 (5 bases). There are 13 residues in the CDR3. V lost 4 bases, J lost 5 bases, and 14 bases lay in between. Germline CDR1 and CDR2: SQVTM and ANQGSEA. Written as DNA, the CDR3 is TGCAGCGTTGTAATAGGGGAAGGAACTGAAGCTTTCTTT. Its protein product is CSVVIGEGTEAFF.

The V call is TRBV14, the J call TRBJ1-1, with D possibly being TRBD1 (5 bases). Trimming took 4 bases from V and 5 from J, leaving 23 bases between them. Germline V gene lookup returns CDR1 SGHDN and CDR2 FVKESK. This CDR3 region has 17 residues. For the CDR3, the DNA is TGTGCCAGCAGCCCTCAGGAGGGGCTGGTTATGAGAACTGAAGCTTTCTTT. Protein sequence: CASSPQEGLVMRTEAFF.

The rearrangement links TRBV7-3 to TRBJ1-1; D ambiguous. V lost 3 bases and J 3 bases, leaving 11 bases between the germline ends. CDR3 length: 14 amino acids. CDR1 and CDR2 from the germline V gene are SGHTA and FQGTGA. CDR3 nucleotide sequence: TGTGCCAGCAGCTTTGGCCCCCGGGACACTGAAGCTTTCTTT. Translated: CASSFGPRDTEAFF.

The V gene is TRBV12-3 or TRBV12-4, the J gene TRBJ1-5, with 9 bases lining up with TRBD1. CDR3 length: 13 amino acids. J was trimmed by 7 bases and V by 6 bases; bases with no gene match: 4. CDR3 region: CASRGQGLQPQHF. As DNA, the CDR3 is TGTGCCAGCAGGGGACAGGGCCTCCAGCCCCAGCATTTT.

CDR3 DNA sequence: TGTGCCAGTAGCCCTCAGGGAATCCAAGACTATGGCTACACCTTC. This translates into CASSPQGIQDYGYTF. The chain joins TRBV19 to TRBJ1-2, with D possibly TRBD1 on 5 matching bases. Per the germline V gene, CDR1 is LNHDA and CDR2 is SQIVND (reference sequence). Trimming removed 6 bases at V and 3 bases at J, with 17 bases between. CDR3 size: 15 residues. The entire variable domain, with the rest obtained from reference TRBV19 and TRBJ1-2, is as follows: DGGITQSPKYLFRKEGQNVTLSCEQNLNHDAMYWYRQDPGQGLRLIYYSQIVNDFQKGDIAEGYSVSREKKESFPLTVTSAQKNPTAFYLCASSPQGIQDYGYTFGSGTRLTVV.

The CDR3, as DNA: TGTGCCAGCAGCTCGACTAGCGGCCCTAGCACAGATACGCAGTATTTT. This sequence encodes CASSSTSGPSTDTQYF. The chain has TRBV11-2 and TRBJ2-3; 9 bases line up with TRBD2. The CDR3 is 16 amino acids. Trimming cost V 4 bases and J 0 bases; bases outside gene matches: 5. Germline loops: CDR1 SGHAT, CDR2 FQNNGV.

This clone showed up just a few times. The chain employs TRBV14 and TRBJ1-2; the D gene is possibly TRBD1 (6 bases). CDR1 and CDR2 from the germline V gene are SGHDN and FVKESK. This CDR3 has 18 residues. Trimming pared 0 bases from V and 8 bases from J, leaving 25 bases between. The CDR3 spells CASSQDRIERQVGRGYTF. As DNA, the CDR3 is TGTGCCAGCAGCCAAGATCGGATTGAGAGACAGGTTGGGCGCGGCTACACCTTC.

This rearrangement joins TRBV6-2 or TRBV6-3 to TRBJ1-5; no clear D. Trimming took off 5 bases at V and 6 bases at J, with 17 bases between the two ends. This CDR3 has 15 amino acids. The germline gives CDR1 MNHEY, CDR2 SVGEGT. The CDR3 loop reads CASSVSSGNGQPQHF. DNA of the CDR3: TGTGCCAGCAGTGTATCGTCGGGGAATGGTCAGCCCCAGCATTTT.

The CDR3 DNA follows: TGTGCCAGCTCACCCGAATGGGGGGGGACTGGGGCCAACGTCCTGACTTTC. It codes for CASSPEWGGTGANVLTF. The gene calls are TRBV18 and TRBJ2-6, with 7 bases identical to TRBD2. The germline V gene has CDR1 KGHSH and CDR2 LQKENI. V dropped 3 bases and J dropped 2; count of bases not matched to a gene: 7. The CDR3 runs 17 residues.

The rearrangement joins TRBV27 to TRBJ1-6, with D uncertain. Trimming removed 5 bases from V and 0 bases from J, with 14 bases in between. The CDR3 sequence is 17 residues long. Germline loops: CDR1 MNHEY, CDR2 SMNVEV (reference sequence). CDR3 in amino acids: CASSPRLYPSYNSPLHF. CDR3 nucleotide sequence: TGTGCCAGCAGTCCACGACTGTACCCCTCCTATAATTCACCCCTCCACTTT.

The rearrangement uses TRBV30 and TRBJ1-2; 7 positions match TRBD1. The CDR3 extends over 15 amino acids. Germline V CDR1 and CDR2: GTSNPN, SVGIG (reference sequence). V lost 4 bases and J lost 1; bases outside the gene matches: 9. In DNA form, the CDR3 reads TGTGCCTGGAACGAGGGGGCTCCGCTTAACTATGGCTACACCTTC. This translates into CAWNEGAPLNYGYTF.

This clone appeared a single time. The V and J genes are TRBV6-1 and TRBJ1-6; D might be TRBD1 (5 bases). The germline V gene has CDR1 MNHNS and CDR2 SASEGT. The CDR3 spans 15 residues. The V end lost 2 bases, the J end lost 5 bases, and 10 bases lay between the germline ends. CDR3 protein: CASSERTQNNSPLHF. The CDR3 region has the DNA TGTGCCAGCAGTGAAAGGACACAAAATAATTCACCCCTCCACTTT.

The chain combines TRBV30 with TRBJ2-5, with D unresolved. CDR1 is GTSNPN and CDR2 is SVGIG in the germline V gene (reference sequence). The ends were cut back, 6 bases at V and 2 bases at J, with 16 bases in the middle. This CDR3 region has 14 residues. This CDR3 reads CACRHENLQETQYF. CDR3 DNA: TGTGCCTGTCGACACGAAAACCTTCAAGAGACCCAGTACTTC.

In this sample, this clone turned up a few times. The chain links TRBV4-3 to TRBJ1-5, with D perhaps matching TRBD1 (5 bases). V lost 1 base, J lost 4 bases, and 11 bases lay in between. The CDR3 has 15 amino acids. Germline-derived CDR1 and CDR2 are LGHNA and YSLEER. CDR3 protein: CASSQVTGPNQPQHF. CDR3 DNA sequence: TGCGCCAGCAGCCAAGTTACAGGCCCTAATCAGCCCCAGCATTTT.

The V gene is TRBV3-1 (or the pseudogene TRBV3-2), the J gene TRBJ1-2; no reliable D call. CDR3 length: 14 amino acids. Trimming pared 8 bases from V and 0 bases from J, leaving 13 bases between. Per germline, CDR1 LGHDT and CDR2 YNNKEL (reference sequence). CDR3 residues: CASSHVLANYGYTF. CDR3 nucleotides: TGTGCCAGCTCCCACGTGCTAGCTAACTATGGCTACACCTTC.

CDR3 coding DNA: TGTGCCAGCAGTTCGGGGATTTTGCATGGCTACACCTTC. This gives the protein CASSSGILHGYTF. V gene TRBV28 combines with J gene TRBJ1-2; D is unresolved. CDR3 length equals 13 residues. CDR1 and CDR2 from the germline V gene are MDHEN and SYDVKM. V lost 4 bases and J lost 6, with 12 bases in between.

This chain uses TRBV5-6 with TRBJ2-5, with no clear D. This CDR3 has 13 residues. V was pared by 4 bases and J by 2 bases, with 9 bases between. Looked up from germline, CDR1 is SGHDT and CDR2 is YYEEEE. CDR3 amino acids: CASSLVEQETQYF. CDR3 coding DNA: TGTGCCAGCAGCCTTGTCGAGCAAGAGACCCAGTACTTC.

The chain employs TRBV9 and TRBJ2-1; TRBD2 agrees at 7 bases. Germline V gene lookup returns CDR1 SGDLS and CDR2 YYNGEE. Trimming cost V 7 bases and J 4 bases; bases outside gene matches: 5. The length of the CDR3 is 13 residues. CDR3 region: CASGGETYNEQFF. CDR3 DNA sequence: TGTGCCAGCGGGGGGGAAACATACAATGAGCAGTTCTTC.

The chain links TRBV2 to TRBJ2-3; D ambiguous. The CDR3 contains 12 residues. Trimming cost V 7 bases and J 5 bases, with 10 bases left between them. Germline V gene lookup returns CDR1 SNHLY and CDR2 FYNNEI. The CDR3 loop is CASIELEDTQYF. The CDR3 DNA reads TGTGCCAGCATCGAGCTAGAAGATACGCAGTATTTT.

The chain is built from TRBV18 and TRBJ2-4; 10 bases map to TRBD2. The J segment lost 0 bases and the V segment lost 1 base, leaving 6 bases of the junction unmatched. The germline V gene encodes CDR1 KGHSH and CDR2 LQKENI. The CDR3 is 18 amino acids. The CDR3 protein is CASSPQRGGPLAKNIQYF. The DNA for the CDR3 is TGTGCCAGCTCACCACAGCGGGGGGGCCCCCTAGCCAAAAACATTCAGTACTTC.